Described below is a single T cell receptor beta chain sequence and its context. Sequenced by immunoSEQ multiplex PCR; TCRdb stores in-frame clones only, minus some. The sample yields under 300,000 clones, under 90% seen once. The sample originates from a study of blood T cell repertoires in COVID-19. V was shortened by 3 bases and J by 4 bases, with 15 bases between the two germline ends. CDR1 and CDR2 from the germline V gene are KGHSH and LQKENI. The CDR3 is 15 amino acids. The source of this sequence is a woman in her fifties or sixties who had recovered from COVID-19. The chain recombines TRBV18 with TRBJ1-2, with no clear D. The sample taken for sequencing was PBMCs or T cells enriched from blood (not recorded which). CDR3 bases: TGTGCCAGCTCACCCGGGTACTCTTCGCCCTATGGCTACACCTTC. Translation gives CASSPGYSSPYGYTF.